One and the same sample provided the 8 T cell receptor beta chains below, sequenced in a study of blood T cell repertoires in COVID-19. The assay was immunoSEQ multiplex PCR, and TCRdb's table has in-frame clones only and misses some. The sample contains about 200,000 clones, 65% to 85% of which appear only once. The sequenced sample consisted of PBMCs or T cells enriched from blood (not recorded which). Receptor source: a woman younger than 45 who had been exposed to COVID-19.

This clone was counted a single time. CDR3 bases: TGTGCCAGCAGCTGGCGGGGACCGAACACTGAAGCTTTCTTT. Translating gives CASSWRGPNTEAFF. The V gene is TRBV6-5, the J gene TRBJ1-1; D is possibly TRBD1 (5 bases). The CDR3 loop spans 14 amino acids. Germline V gene sequence: CDR1 MNHEY, CDR2 SVGAGI. V was shortened by 6 bases and J by 1 base, with 12 bases between the two germline ends.

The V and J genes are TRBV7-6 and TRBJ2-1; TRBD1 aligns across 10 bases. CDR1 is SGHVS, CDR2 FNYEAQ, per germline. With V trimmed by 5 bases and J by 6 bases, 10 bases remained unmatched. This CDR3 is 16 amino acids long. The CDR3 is CASSGHRDRGPNEQFF. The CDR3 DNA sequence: TGTGCCAGCAGCGGGCACCGGGACAGGGGTCCCAATGAGCAGTTCTTC.

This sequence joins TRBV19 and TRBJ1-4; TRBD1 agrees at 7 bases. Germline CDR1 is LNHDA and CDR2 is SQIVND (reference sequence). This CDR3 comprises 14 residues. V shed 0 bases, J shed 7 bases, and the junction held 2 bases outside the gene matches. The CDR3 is CASSIDRDSEKLFF. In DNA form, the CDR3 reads TGTGCCAGTAGTATAGATCGGGACAGTGAAAAACTGTTTTTT.

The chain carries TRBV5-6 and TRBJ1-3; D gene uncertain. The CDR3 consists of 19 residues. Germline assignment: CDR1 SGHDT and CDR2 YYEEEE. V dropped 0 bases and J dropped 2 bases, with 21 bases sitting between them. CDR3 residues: CASSLDVIKAGFPGNTIYF. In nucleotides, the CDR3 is TGTGCCAGCAGCTTGGACGTAATTAAGGCAGGCTTCCCTGGAAACACCATATATTTT.

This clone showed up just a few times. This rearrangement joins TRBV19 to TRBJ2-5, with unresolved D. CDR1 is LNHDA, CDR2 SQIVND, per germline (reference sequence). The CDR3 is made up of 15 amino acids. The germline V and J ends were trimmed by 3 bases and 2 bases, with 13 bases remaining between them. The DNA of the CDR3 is TGTGCCAGTAGTATGACCATGGGCAGGCAAGAGACCCAGTACTTC. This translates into CASSMTMGRQETQYF.

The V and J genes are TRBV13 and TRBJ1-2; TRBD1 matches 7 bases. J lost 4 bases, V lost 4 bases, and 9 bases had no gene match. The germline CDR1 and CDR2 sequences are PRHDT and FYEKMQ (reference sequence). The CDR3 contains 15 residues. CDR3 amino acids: CASSSGDSFPYGYTF. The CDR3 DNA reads TGTGCCAGCAGCTCAGGGGACAGCTTTCCCTATGGCTACACCTTC.

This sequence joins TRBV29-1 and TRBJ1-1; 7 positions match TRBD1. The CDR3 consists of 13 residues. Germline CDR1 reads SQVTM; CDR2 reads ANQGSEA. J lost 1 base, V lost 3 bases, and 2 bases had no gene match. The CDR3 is CSVEGTANTEAFF. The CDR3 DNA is TGCAGCGTTGAGGGGACAGCGAACACTGAAGCTTTCTTT.

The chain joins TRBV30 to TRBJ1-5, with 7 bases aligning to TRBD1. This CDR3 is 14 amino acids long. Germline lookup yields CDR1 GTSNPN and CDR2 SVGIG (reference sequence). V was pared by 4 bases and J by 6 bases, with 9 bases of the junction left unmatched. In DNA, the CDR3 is TGTGCCTGGAACGAGGGGGCGGTTGTTCAGCCCCAGCATTTT. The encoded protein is CAWNEGAVVQPQHF.